These 13 T cell receptor beta chains were sequenced from one sample in a study of CXCR3-negative and CXCR3-positive naive CD8 T cells. Study-level points and caveats: A higher hydrophobicity marked the TRB CDR3s of CXCR3-positive naive cells versus CXCR3-negative naive cells.

These receptors have no known antigen. Through 5' RACE with UMI labels, the TRB cDNA libraries were prepared. From the 5' RACE reads, TCRdb lists one entry per CDR3 protein and no DNA. The table gives about 90,000 distinct CDR3 sequences; the top ten clones make up 0.82% of it. Material for sequencing was naive CXCR3+ CD8+ T cells from blood. The subset denotes: CD45RO-CCR7+CD27+CD95- naive CD8+ T cells expressing CXCR3 (TNR3+). Receptors were obtained from a human donor in good health. Some clones in this sample may be carry-over from other donors' samples.

The chain carries TRBV6-6 and TRBJ2-1; no DNA is available, so the TRBD2 call from TCRdb remains unchecked. CDR3 length equals 18 residues. Germline V lookup: CDR1 MNHNY, CDR2 SVGAGI (reference sequence). CDR3 sequence: CASRGGLAGYSSYNEQFF.

This chain joins TRBV28 and TRBJ2-3; TCRdb's D call, TRBD2, is unchecked because there is no DNA. The germline gives CDR1 MDHEN, CDR2 SYDVKM. The CDR3 totals 15 residues. CDR3 in amino acids: CASSLWDSSTDTQYF. The full variable domain, its missing parts supplied by reference TRBV28 and TRBJ2-3, is DVKVTQSSRYLVKRTGEKVFLECVQDMDHENMFWYRQDPGLGLRLIYFSYDVKMKEKGDIPEGYSVSREKKERFSLILESASTNQTSMYLCASSLWDSSTDTQYFGPGTRLTVL.

This chain joins TRBV7-6 and TRBJ1-1; no DNA is available, so the TRBD1 call from TCRdb remains unchecked. The germline gives CDR1 SGHVS, CDR2 FNYEAQ. The CDR3 spans 14 residues. The CDR3 loop reads CASSPDSLTTEAFF.

The genes are TRBV9 and TRBJ2-1; TCRdb lists TRBD1, though no DNA is available to test this call. The CDR3 sequence is 15 residues long. The germline V gene has CDR1 SGDLS and CDR2 YYNGEE. CDR3 amino acids: CASSASGTHYNEQFF.

V usage is TRBV27 and J usage is TRBJ1-1. The CDR3 sequence is 14 residues long. Germline V gene lookup returns CDR1 MNHEY and CDR2 SMNVEV (reference sequence). The CDR3 sequence is CASSPAGENTEAFF.

The CDR3 here is CATTALPHGTARDTQYF. The J gene is TRBJ2-3, the V gene TRBV15; the D call from TCRdb, TRBD2, cannot be confirmed without DNA. Germline V gene data show CDR1 as LNHNV and CDR2 as YYDKDF (reference sequence). There are 17 residues in the CDR3. The variable domain in full, completed from reference TRBV15 and TRBJ2-3, reads DAMVIQNPRYQVTQFGKPVTLSCSQTLNHNVMYWYQQKSSQAPKLLFHYYDKDFNNEADTPDNFQSRRPNTSFCFLDIRSPGLGDTAMYLCATTALPHGTARDTQYFGPGTRLTVL.

The V and J genes are TRBV5-1 and TRBJ1-2; TCRdb outputs TRBD1, but without DNA this stays unchecked. This CDR3 is built from 16 residues. Looked up from germline, CDR1 is SGHRS and CDR2 is YFSETQ. The CDR3 loop reads CASSLLVGGSNYGYTF. The full variable domain, completed using reference TRBV5-1 and TRBJ1-2, is KAGVTQTPRYLIKTRGQQVTLSCSPISGHRSVSWYQQTPGQGLQFLFEYFSETQRNKGNFPGRFSGRQFSNSRSEMNVSTLELGDSALYLCASSLLVGGSNYGYTFGSGTRLTVV.

The chain recombines TRBV6-2 or TRBV6-3 with TRBJ2-7. The CDR3 loop spans 13 amino acids. CDR1 is MNHEY and CDR2 is SVGEGT in the germline V gene. The CDR3 sequence is CASSYRSSYEQYF.

The gene calls are TRBV28 and TRBJ2-1; the TCRdb D gene call, TRBD1, has no DNA to confirm it. Germline V gene lookup returns CDR1 MDHEN and CDR2 SYDVKM. The CDR3 is made up of 15 amino acids. The CDR3 sequence: CASRLVGRGDNEQFF.

The genes are TRBV13 and TRBJ2-3; TCRdb's D gene call, TRBD1, goes unchecked for lack of DNA. CDR3 length: 15 residues. CDR1 is PRHDT, CDR2 FYEKMQ, per germline (reference sequence). CDR3 in amino acids: CASSSRGSVTDTQYF. The full variable domain, rest sourced from reference TRBV13 and TRBJ2-3, is AAGVIQSPRHLIKEKRETATLKCYPIPRHDTVYWYQQGPGQDPQFLISFYEKMQSDKGSIPDRFSAQQFSDYHSELNMSSLELGDSALYFCASSSRGSVTDTQYFGPGTRLTVL.

The rearrangement links TRBV7-9 to TRBJ1-1. The CDR3 is 15 amino acids. Germline loops: CDR1 SEHNR, CDR2 FQNEAQ (reference sequence). CDR3 sequence reads: CASSSPSAGDTEAFF.

The rearrangement uses TRBV5-5 and TRBJ2-1; TCRdb's D call, TRBD1, is unchecked because there is no DNA. This CDR3 spans 15 amino acids. The V gene's germline CDR1 is SGHKS and CDR2 YYEKEE (reference sequence). CDR3 region: CASSLGTGKYNEQFF.

The chain joins TRBV7-9 to TRBJ2-7; the D call of TRBD1 rests on TCRdb alone, since no DNA is present to check it. CDR3 length equals 12 residues. The germline CDR1 and CDR2 sequences are SEHNR and FQNEAQ (reference sequence). The CDR3 sequence: CASSPPAYEQYF.